This T cell receptor beta chain was recorded in a study of blood T cell repertoires in COVID-19. Study overall: Collection of acute and convalescent COVID-19 samples took place in the United States, Italy and Spain. Sample material is recorded as cDNA or gDNA derived from T cells, B-cell-depleted T cells, or PBMCs.

With 8 bases removed from V and 6 bases from J, the gap between germline ends came to 12 bases. Germline V gene data show CDR1 as SQVTM and CDR2 as ANQGSEA. The CDR3 runs 11 residues. Generated by immunoSEQ multiplex PCR, the TCRdb table keeps only in-frame clones and is missing some. The sample lists more than 300,000 clones, about nine tenths occurring once. Seattle enrolled patients during active infection and tracked them longitudinally. The source is a woman aged 45-65 years with COVID-19, enrolled during active disease. The source material was peripheral blood. The chain combines TRBV29-1 with TRBJ2-3; no definite D call. CDR3 nucleotide sequence: TGCAGCTCCTGTGAGGTGGATACGCAGTATTTT. Amino acid sequence: CSSCEVDTQYF.